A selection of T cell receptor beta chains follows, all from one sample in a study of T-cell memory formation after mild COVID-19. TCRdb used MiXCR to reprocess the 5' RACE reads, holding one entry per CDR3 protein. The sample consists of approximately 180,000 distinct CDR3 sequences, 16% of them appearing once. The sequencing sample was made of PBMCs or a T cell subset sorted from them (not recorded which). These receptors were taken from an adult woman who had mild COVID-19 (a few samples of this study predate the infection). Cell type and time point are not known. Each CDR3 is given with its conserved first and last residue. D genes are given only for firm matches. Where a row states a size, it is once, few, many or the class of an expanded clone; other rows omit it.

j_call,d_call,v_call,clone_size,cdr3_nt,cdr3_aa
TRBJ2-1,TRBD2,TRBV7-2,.,TGTGCCAGCAGAAGGGGAGGGGAACACAATGAGCAGTTCTTC,CASRRGGEHNEQFF
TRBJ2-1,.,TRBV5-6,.,TGTGCCAGCAGCGACCCGGCCCAGCGAGTATACAATGAGCAGTTCTTC,CASSDPAQRVYNEQFF
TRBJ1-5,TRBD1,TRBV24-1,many,TGTGCCACGCAGGGACAGGGCAATCAGCCCCAGCATTTT,CATQGQGNQPQHF
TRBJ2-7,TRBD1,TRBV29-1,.,TGCAGCGGGGGACAGGGCGGCGAGCAGTACTTC,CSGGQGGEQYF
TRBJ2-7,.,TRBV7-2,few,TGTGCCAGCAGCCTGGGACCACACGAGCAGTACTTC,CASSLGPHEQYF
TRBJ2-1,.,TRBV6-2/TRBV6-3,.,TGTGCCAGCAATCGGGAGGTCCGGGACAACAATGAGCAGTTCTTC,CASNREVRDNNEQFF
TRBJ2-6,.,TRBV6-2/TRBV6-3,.,TGTGCCAGCACTGACGGTGGATTCTCTGGGGCCAACGTCCTGACTTTC,CASTDGGFSGANVLTF
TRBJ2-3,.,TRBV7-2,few,TGTGCCAGCAGCCATATGAAAGATACGCAGTATTTT,CASSHMKDTQYF
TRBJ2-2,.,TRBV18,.,TGTGCCAGTTGGGACATCTGGTGGCGGTCGGCGAACACCGGGGAGCTGTTTTTT,CASWDIWWRSANTGELFF
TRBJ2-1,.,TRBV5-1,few,TGCGCCAGCAGCTTATTCCTCTCAGACAATGAGCAGTTCTTC,CASSLFLSDNEQFF
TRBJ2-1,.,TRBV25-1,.,TGTGCCAGCAGTGAACGGGACGGGAGAGCTCGCTACAATGAGCAGTTCTTC,CASSERDGRARYNEQFF
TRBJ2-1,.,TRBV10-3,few,TGTGCCATCAGCGCGTCGGAATTACAGAATGAGCAGTTCTTC,CAISASELQNEQFF
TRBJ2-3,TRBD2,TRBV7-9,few,TGTGCCAGCAGCTTAGAAAGCGGGGGTCCCACAGATACGCAGTATTTT,CASSLESGGPTDTQYF
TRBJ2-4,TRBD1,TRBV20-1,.,TGCAGTGCTACCGACAGGGTCGGAGGCATTCAGTACTTC,CSATDRVGGIQYF
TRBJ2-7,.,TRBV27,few,TGTGCCAGCAGGGATCTGGGGGGGGCTCCCTCCTACGAGCAGTACTTC,CASRDLGGAPSYEQYF
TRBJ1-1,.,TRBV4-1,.,TGCGCCAGCAGCCAAGGGGTCCTCGCTCACAAGAACACTGAAGCTTTCTTT,CASSQGVLAHKNTEAFF
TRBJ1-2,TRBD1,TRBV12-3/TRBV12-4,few,TGTGCCGCTAGACAGGGGAGCGCTTTCAATGGCTACACCTTC,CAARQGSAFNGYTF
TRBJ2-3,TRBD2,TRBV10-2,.,TGCGCCAGCAGTGACAGGACTAGCGGGGTCACAGATACGCAGTATTTT,CASSDRTSGVTDTQYF
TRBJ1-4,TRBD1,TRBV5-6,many,TGTGCCAGCAGCTTTCGGGACAGGCTTAATGAAAAACTGTTTTTT,CASSFRDRLNEKLFF
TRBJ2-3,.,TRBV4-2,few,TGTGCCAGCAGCCAGTTCCTGGTCAGCACAGATACGCAGTATTTT,CASSQFLVSTDTQYF
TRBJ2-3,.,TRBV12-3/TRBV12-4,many,TGTGCCAGCAGTTTACTAGCAGATACGCAGTATTTT,CASSLLADTQYF
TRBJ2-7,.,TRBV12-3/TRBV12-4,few,TGTGCCAGCAGTTTAGGAGGGGAGTCCTACGAGCAGTACTTC,CASSLGGESYEQYF
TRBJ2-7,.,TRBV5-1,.,TGCGCCAGCAGCTTTACGGCCCATCGGGGAACGGGCGAGCAGTACTTC,CASSFTAHRGTGEQYF
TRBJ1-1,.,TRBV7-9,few,TGTGCCAGCAGAGGTGGTGGGGGAGTGAACACTGAAGCTTTCTTT,CASRGGGGVNTEAFF
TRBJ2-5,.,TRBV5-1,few,TGCGCCAGCAGCTTGGATCGGGGGACGGTAGAGACCCAGTACTTC,CASSLDRGTVETQYF
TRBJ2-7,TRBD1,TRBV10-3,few,TGTGCTACGGGACAGGGGGCCAGCGGGCAGTACTTC,CATGQGASGQYF
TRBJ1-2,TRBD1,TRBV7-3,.,TGTGCCAGCAGCCCTACAGGGGTGGGGGGCTACACCTTC,CASSPTGVGGYTF
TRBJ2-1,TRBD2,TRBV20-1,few,TGCAGTGCTAGAGTCGCGGGAGTTCGAAGATACAATGAGCAGTTCTTC,CSARVAGVRRYNEQFF
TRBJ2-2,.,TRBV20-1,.,TGCAGTGCTACCCGGAAAACCGGGGAGCTGTTTTTT,CSATRKTGELFF
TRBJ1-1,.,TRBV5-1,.,TGCGCCAGCAGCTCCCAGGGATCCATGAACACTGAAGCTTTCTTT,CASSSQGSMNTEAFF
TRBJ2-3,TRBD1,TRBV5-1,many,TGCGCCAGCAGCTTGGGATGGGACAGGGTCACAGATACGCAGTATTTT,CASSLGWDRVTDTQYF
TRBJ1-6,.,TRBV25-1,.,TGTGCCAGCAGTGCCGACGTTCGTAATTCACCCCTCCACTTT,CASSADVRNSPLHF